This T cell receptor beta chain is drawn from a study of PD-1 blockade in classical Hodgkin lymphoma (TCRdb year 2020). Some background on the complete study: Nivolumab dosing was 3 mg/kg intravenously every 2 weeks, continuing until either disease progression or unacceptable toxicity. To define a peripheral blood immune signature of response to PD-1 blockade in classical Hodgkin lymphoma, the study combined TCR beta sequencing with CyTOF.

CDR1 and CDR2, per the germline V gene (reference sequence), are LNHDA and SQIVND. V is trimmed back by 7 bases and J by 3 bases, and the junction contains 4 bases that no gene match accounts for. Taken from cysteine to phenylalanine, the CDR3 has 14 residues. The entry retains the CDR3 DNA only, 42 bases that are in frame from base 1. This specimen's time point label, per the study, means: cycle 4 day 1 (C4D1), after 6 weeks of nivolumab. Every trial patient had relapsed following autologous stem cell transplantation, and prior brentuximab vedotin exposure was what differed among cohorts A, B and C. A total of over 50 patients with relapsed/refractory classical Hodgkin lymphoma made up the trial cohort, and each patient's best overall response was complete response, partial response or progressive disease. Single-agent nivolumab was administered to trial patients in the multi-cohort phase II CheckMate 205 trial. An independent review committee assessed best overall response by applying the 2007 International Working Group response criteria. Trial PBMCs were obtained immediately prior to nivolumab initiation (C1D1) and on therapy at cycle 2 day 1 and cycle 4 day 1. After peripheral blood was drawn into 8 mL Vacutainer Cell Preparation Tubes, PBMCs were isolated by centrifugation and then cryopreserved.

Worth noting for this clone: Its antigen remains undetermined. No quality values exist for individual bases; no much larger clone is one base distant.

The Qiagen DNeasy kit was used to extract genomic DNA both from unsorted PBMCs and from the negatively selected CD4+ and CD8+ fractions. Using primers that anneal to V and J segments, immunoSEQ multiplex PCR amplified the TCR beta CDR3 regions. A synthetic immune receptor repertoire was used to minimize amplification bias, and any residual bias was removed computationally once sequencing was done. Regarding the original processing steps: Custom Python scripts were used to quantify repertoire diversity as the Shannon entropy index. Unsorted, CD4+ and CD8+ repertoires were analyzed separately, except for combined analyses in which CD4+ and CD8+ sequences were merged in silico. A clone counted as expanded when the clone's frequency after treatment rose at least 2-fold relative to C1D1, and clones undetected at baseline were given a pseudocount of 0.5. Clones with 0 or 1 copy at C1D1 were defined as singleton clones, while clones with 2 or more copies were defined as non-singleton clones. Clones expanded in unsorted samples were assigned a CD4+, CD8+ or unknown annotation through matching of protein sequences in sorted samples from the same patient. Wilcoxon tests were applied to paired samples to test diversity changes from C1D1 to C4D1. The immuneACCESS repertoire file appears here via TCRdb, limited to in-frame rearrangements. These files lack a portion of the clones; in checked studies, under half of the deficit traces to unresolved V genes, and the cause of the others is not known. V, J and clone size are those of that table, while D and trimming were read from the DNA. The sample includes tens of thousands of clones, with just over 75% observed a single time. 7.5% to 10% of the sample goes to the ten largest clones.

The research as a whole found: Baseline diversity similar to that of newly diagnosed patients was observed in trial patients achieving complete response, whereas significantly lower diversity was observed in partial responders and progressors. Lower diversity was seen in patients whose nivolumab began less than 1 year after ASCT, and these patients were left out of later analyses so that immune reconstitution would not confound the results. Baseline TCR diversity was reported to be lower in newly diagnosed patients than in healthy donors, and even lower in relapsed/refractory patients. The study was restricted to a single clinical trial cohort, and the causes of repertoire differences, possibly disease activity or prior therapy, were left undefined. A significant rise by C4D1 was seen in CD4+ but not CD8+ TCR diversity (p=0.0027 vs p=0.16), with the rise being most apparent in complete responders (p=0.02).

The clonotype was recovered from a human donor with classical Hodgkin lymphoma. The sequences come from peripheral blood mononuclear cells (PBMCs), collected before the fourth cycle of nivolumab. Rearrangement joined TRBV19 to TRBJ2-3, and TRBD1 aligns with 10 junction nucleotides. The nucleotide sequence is TGTGCCAGTACCCGGACAGGGGGAACAGATACGCAGTATTTT. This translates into CASTRTGGTDTQYF.